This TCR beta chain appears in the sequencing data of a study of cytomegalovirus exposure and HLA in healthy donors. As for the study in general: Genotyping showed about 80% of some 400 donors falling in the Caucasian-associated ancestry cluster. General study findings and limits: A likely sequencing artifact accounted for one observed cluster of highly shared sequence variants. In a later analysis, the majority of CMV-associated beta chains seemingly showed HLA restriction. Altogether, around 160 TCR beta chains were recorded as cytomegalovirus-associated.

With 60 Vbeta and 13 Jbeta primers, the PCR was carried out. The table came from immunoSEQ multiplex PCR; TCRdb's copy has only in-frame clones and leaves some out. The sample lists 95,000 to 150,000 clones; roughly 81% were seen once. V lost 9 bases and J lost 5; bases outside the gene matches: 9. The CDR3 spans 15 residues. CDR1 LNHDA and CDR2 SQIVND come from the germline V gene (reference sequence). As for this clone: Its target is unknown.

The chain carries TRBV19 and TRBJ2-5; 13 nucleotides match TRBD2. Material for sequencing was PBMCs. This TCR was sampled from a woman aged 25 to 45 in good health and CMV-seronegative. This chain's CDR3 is CASRTSGSSWETQYF. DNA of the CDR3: TGTGCCAGCCGGACTAGCGGGAGCAGTTGGGAGACCCAGTACTTC.